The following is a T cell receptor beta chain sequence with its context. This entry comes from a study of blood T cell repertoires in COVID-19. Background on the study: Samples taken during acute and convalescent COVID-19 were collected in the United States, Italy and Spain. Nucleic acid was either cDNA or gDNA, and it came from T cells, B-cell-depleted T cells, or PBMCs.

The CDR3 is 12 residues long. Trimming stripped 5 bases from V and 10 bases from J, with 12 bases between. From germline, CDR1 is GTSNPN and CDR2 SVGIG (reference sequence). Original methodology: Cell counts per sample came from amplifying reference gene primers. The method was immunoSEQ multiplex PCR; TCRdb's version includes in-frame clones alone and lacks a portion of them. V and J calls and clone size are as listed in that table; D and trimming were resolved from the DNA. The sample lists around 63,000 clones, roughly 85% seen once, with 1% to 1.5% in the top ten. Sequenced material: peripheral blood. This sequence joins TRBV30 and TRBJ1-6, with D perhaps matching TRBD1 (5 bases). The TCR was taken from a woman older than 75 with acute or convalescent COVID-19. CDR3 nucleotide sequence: TGTGCCTGGGGACGGGGGGAATCACCCCTCCACTTT. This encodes CAWGRGESPLHF.